Listed here are 2 T cell receptor beta chains from one sample, sequenced in a study of blood T cells in healthy people across ages. Next came a second PCR, run for about 6 to 12 cycles, which used a sample-barcoded 5' primer along with a J-beta primer mix. TCRdb fed the 5' RACE reads into MiXCR, producing one record per CDR3 protein. The sample holds about 1.8 million distinct CDR3 sequences, about 50% seen once. The sequencing input was blood. These receptors were collected from a woman in her thirties or forties in good health.

V is TRBV18 and J is TRBJ1-2, with TRBD1 as a possible D gene (6 bases). Germline CDR1 is KGHSH and CDR2 is LQKENI. The CDR3 has 15 residues. The V gene lost 1 base and the J gene lost 3 bases, with 12 bases spanning the gap. The CDR3 DNA reads TGTGCCAGCTCACCACGGACAGAAAACTACTATGGCTACACCTTC. Residues: CASSPRTENYYGYTF.

This clonotype has a handful of counts. The rearrangement uses TRBV3-1 and TRBJ2-3; TRBD2 aligns across 8 bases. Germline V gene data show CDR1 as LGHDT and CDR2 as YNNKEL (reference sequence). The CDR3 contains 19 residues. V lost 3 bases to trimming and J lost 2 bases; unmatched junction nucleotides: 16. This chain's CDR3 is CASSHLAGRSGGHTDTQYF. CDR3 sequence (DNA): TGTGCCAGCAGCCATTTAGCGGGTAGAAGCGGGGGTCACACAGATACGCAGTATTTT.